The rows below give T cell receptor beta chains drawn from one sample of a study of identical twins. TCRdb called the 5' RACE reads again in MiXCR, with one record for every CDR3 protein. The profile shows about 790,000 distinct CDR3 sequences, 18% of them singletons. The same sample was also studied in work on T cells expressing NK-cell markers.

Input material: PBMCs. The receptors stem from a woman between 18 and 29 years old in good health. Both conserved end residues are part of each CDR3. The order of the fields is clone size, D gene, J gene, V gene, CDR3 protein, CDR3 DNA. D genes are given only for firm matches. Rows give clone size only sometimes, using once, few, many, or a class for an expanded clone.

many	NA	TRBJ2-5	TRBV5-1	CASSLPETQYF	TGCGCCAGCAGCTTGCCCGAGACCCAGTACTTC
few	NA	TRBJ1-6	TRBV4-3	CASSQEISVERPLHF	TGCGCCAGCAGCCAAGAAATCAGTGTCGAAAGACCCCTCCACTTT
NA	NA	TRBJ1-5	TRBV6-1	CASSTGAENQPQHF	TGTGCCAGCAGTACGGGAGCGGAGAATCAGCCCCAGCATTTT
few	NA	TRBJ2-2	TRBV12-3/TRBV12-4	CASSKGIPRVNTGELFF	TGTGCCAGCAGTAAAGGTATCCCCAGGGTGAACACCGGGGAGCTGTTTTTT
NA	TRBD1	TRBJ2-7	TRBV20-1	CSASLRTGTSIEQYF	TGCAGTGCTAGCTTAAGGACAGGGACGTCCATCGAGCAGTACTTC
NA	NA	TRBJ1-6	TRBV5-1	CASSLTTGTLHF	TGCGCCAGCAGCTTAACGACAGGCACCCTCCACTTT
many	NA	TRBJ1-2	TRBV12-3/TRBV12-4	CASSPTQYGYTF	TGTGCCAGCAGTCCAACACAGTATGGCTACACCTTC
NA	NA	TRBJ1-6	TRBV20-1	CSASEPNRGYNSPLHF	TGCAGTGCTAGCGAACCGAACAGAGGCTATAATTCACCCCTCCACTTT
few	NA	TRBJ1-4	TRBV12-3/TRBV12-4	CASSPGLEKLFF	TGTGCCAGCAGCCCGGGCTTGGAAAAACTGTTTTTT
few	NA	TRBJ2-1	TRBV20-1	CSARELGGANEQFF	TGCAGTGCTAGGGAGCTCGGGGGAGCTAATGAGCAGTTCTTC
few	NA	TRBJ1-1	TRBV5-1	CASNTGRPDRVGTEAFF	TGCGCCAGCAACACCGGGCGACCCGACCGGGTGGGCACTGAAGCTTTCTTT
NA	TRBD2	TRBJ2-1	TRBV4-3	CASSQDFSGGVDEQFF	TGCGCCAGCAGCCAAGATTTTAGCGGGGGGGTCGATGAGCAGTTCTTC
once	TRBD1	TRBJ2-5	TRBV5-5	CASSWGTEETQYF	TGTGCCAGCAGCTGGGGGACAGAAGAGACCCAGTACTTC
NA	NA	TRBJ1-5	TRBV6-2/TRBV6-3	CASTRWGNQPQHF	TGTGCCAGCACCCGATGGGGCAATCAGCCCCAGCATTTT
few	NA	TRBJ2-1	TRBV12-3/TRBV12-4	CASSFGWYEQFF	TGTGCCAGCAGTTTTGGGTGGTATGAGCAGTTCTTC
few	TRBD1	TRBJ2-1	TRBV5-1	CASSLGDRGSEQFF	TGCGCCAGCAGCTTGGGGGACAGGGGAAGTGAGCAGTTCTTC
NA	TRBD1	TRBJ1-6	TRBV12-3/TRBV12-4	CASSVGTGGSPLHF	TGTGCCAGCAGTGTCGGGACAGGGGGTTCACCCCTCCACTTT
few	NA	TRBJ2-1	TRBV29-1	CSVKVGGWERNNEQFF	TGCAGCGTTAAAGTGGGTGGTTGGGAAAGGAACAATGAGCAGTTCTTC
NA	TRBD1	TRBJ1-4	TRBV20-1	CSATDRAYEKLFF	TGCAGTGCTACGGACAGGGCATACGAAAAACTGTTTTTT
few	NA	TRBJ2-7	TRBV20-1	CSARDKPMGWEQYF	TGCAGTGCTAGAGATAAGCCGATGGGTTGGGAGCAGTACTTC
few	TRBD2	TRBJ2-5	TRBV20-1	CSARAREVRVQTQYF	TGCAGTGCTAGAGCCCGGGAGGTGCGTGTGCAGACCCAGTACTTC
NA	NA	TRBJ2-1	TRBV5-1	CASNPDRYNEQFF	TGCGCCAGCAATCCGGACCGGTACAATGAGCAGTTCTTC
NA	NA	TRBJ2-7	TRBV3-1	CASSQEWTALYEQYF	TGTGCCAGCAGCCAAGAGTGGACAGCTCTCTACGAGCAGTACTTC
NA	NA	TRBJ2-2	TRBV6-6	CASMQGNTGELFF	TGTGCCAGCATGCAGGGGAACACCGGGGAGCTGTTTTTT
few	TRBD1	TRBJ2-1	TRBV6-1	CASSRRDRAYNEQFF	TGTGCCAGCAGTAGACGGGACAGAGCCTACAATGAGCAGTTCTTC
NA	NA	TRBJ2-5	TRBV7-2	CASSLEGLRETQYF	TGTGCCAGCAGCTTGGAAGGGCTCAGGGAGACCCAGTACTTC
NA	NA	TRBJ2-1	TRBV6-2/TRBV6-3	CASSYGTPEQFF	TGTGCCAGCAGTTACGGGACCCCTGAGCAGTTCTTC
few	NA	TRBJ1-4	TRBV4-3	CASSQEGVEKLFF	TGCGCCAGCAGCCAAGAAGGGGTCGAAAAACTGTTTTTT
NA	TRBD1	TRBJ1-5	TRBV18	CASSPQEGTGARPQHF	TGTGCCAGCTCACCACAAGAAGGGACAGGCGCTCGGCCCCAGCATTTT